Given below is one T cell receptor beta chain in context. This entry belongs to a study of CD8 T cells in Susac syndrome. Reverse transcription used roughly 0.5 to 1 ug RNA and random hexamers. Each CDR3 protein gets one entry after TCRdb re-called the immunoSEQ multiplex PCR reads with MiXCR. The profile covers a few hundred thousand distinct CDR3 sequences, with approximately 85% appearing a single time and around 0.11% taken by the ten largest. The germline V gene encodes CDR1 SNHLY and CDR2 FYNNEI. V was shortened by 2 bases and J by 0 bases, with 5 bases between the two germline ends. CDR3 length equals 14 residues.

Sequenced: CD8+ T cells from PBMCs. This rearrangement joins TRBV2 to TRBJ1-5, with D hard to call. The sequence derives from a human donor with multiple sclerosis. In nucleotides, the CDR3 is TGTGCCAGCAGTGAACACAGTAGCAATCAGCCCCAGCATTTT. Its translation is CASSEHSSNQPQHF.